One and the same sample provided the 18 T cell receptor beta chains below, sequenced in a study of cytomegalovirus exposure and HLA in healthy donors. The PCR was carried out with 60 Vbeta primers and 13 Jbeta primers. Method: immunoSEQ multiplex PCR; TCRdb's copy keeps in-frame clones and lacks some. The data hold roughly 100,000 clones, with 9.5% to 15% observed a single time. The sequencing input was PBMCs. Every receptor here comes from a middle-aged man in good health and CMV-seropositive.

The V and J genes are TRBV7-8 and TRBJ2-1; 16 bases line up with TRBD2. Trimming at V came to 5 bases and at J to 6 bases, leaving 10 bases not matched to a gene. This CDR3 comprises 18 residues. CDR1 is SGHVS, CDR2 FQNEAQ, per germline. CDR3 in DNA: TGTGCCAGCAGCCAGGGACTAGCGGGAGGGTTGCAGTTCAATGAGCAGTTCTTC. This gives the protein CASSQGLAGGLQFNEQFF.

The genes are TRBV10-2 and TRBJ2-7; D remains ambiguous. CDR1 and CDR2 (germline): WSHSY, SAAADI. The CDR3 covers 14 residues. V was pared by 0 bases and J by 0 bases, with 6 bases between. The CDR3 protein is CASSESFSSYEQYF. CDR3 DNA: TGCGCCAGCAGTGAGTCATTTAGCTCCTACGAGCAGTACTTC.

The chain links TRBV30 to TRBJ1-5; TRBD1 might be the D (5 bases). Germline values: CDR1 GTSNPN, CDR2 SVGIG (reference sequence). This CDR3 contains 17 residues. V was clipped by 2 bases and J by 0 bases, with 17 bases between them. As DNA, the CDR3 is TGTGCCTGGAGTCCCACCAGGGAACGGTATAGCAATCAGCCCCAGCATTTT. It encodes CAWSPTRERYSNQPQHF.

The rearrangement links TRBV27 to TRBJ2-3; 9 bases line up with TRBD2. Germline loops: CDR1 MNHEY, CDR2 SMNVEV (reference sequence). This CDR3 has 14 amino acids. J lost 6 bases, V lost 4 bases, and 5 bases had no gene match. CDR3 sequence: CASSWREGGDTQYF. CDR3 coding DNA: TGTGCCAGCAGTTGGCGGGAGGGAGGGGATACGCAGTATTTT.

The chain uses TRBV4-3 and TRBJ2-1, with TRBD2 identical over 7 bases. The CDR3 runs 16 residues. Germline CDR1 and CDR2: LGHNA and YSLEER. Trimming cost V 4 bases and J 7 bases; bases outside gene matches: 13. CDR3 DNA sequence: TGCGCCAGCAGCCCCGAGGGACTAACTCGACATAATGAGCAGTTCTTC. Translating gives CASSPEGLTRHNEQFF.

The gene calls are TRBV7-2 and TRBJ2-7; TRBD2 agrees at 8 bases. The length of the CDR3 is 15 residues. The ends lost 3 bases at V and 5 bases at J; junction bases unmatched: 9. CDR1 is SGHTA and CDR2 is FQGNSA in the germline V gene. In nucleotides, the CDR3 is TGTGCCAGCAGCTTGAGGAGCGGGAGTTTCAACGAGCAGTACTTC. Translation gives CASSLRSGSFNEQYF.

This clone came up a few times. V is TRBV10-1 and J is TRBJ2-2; 8 nucleotides align to TRBD2. In germline, CDR1 is WNHNN, CDR2 SYGVQD (reference sequence). V trimming: 7 bases; J trimming: 5 bases; junction bases outside the gene matches: 6. The CDR3 has 14 residues. The CDR3 nucleotides are TGCGCCAGCACAAGCGGGAGTCGTACCGGGGAGCTGTTTTTT. Translation gives CASTSGSRTGELFF.

This clone was found a few times. The chain uses TRBV6-1 and TRBJ2-5; TRBD1 matches 10 bases. This CDR3 comprises 14 residues. V was pared by 10 bases and J by 5 bases, with 10 bases of the junction left unmatched. CDR1 and CDR2 from the germline V gene are MNHNS and SASEGT. Written as DNA, the CDR3 is TGTGCCATAGACAGGGGGCGGTCTGCGGAGACCCAGTACTTC. Protein product: CAIDRGRSAETQYF.

Only a few counts were recorded for this clone. V and J are TRBV5-4 and TRBJ2-7; 10 nucleotides align to TRBD2. V lost 2 bases to trimming and J lost 8 bases; unmatched junction nucleotides: 10. CDR3 length: 15 residues. Germline CDR1 and CDR2: SGHNT and YYREEE (reference sequence). The CDR3 sequence is CASSFVEAGGPKQYF. The DNA for the CDR3 is TGTGCCAGCAGCTTTGTAGAAGCGGGAGGGCCTAAGCAGTACTTC.

This clone was seen only a few times. J is TRBJ2-7 and V is TRBV27; TRBD1 matches 8 bases. The trim removed 8 bases at V and 3 bases at J, leaving 3 bases unmatched. Germline CDR1 reads MNHEY; CDR2 reads SMNVEV (reference sequence). The CDR3 is made up of 12 amino acids. DNA for the CDR3: TGTGCCAGCCAGGGGGCTGACTACGAGCAGTACTTC. Translating it yields CASQGADYEQYF.

This clone came up a few times. Other DNA sequences from this sample encode an identical CDR3 as well. The chain employs TRBV12-5 and TRBJ2-5; D unclear. There are 11 residues in the CDR3. Germline V gene lookup returns CDR1 LGHNT and CDR2 FRNRAP. The V end was cut by 3 bases, the J end by 4 bases, with 3 bases between. Here the CDR3 reads CASGFRETQYF. The CDR3 bases are TGTGCTAGTGGTTTCCGAGAGACCCAGTACTTC.

V and J are TRBV5-6 and TRBJ2-7; 7 bases map to TRBD1. CDR1 and CDR2 from the germline V gene are SGHDT and YYEEEE. Trimming at V came to 4 bases and at J to 3 bases, leaving 1 base not matched to a gene. The CDR3 is 12 amino acids. In nucleotides, the CDR3 is TGTGCCAGCAGCACAGGGGTCTACGAGCAGTACTTC. Protein: CASSTGVYEQYF.

The table lists this clone with a few counts. The V call is TRBV28, the J call TRBJ2-7, with D possibly TRBD1 on 6 matching bases. V shed 3 bases and J shed 4 bases, with 10 bases lying between them. In germline, CDR1 is MDHEN, CDR2 SYDVKM. This CDR3 comprises 13 residues. The CDR3 loop is CASSFWGLYEQYF. The CDR3 DNA follows: TGTGCCAGCAGTTTCTGGGGGCTATACGAGCAGTACTTC.

The V gene is TRBV28, the J gene TRBJ1-5, with D hard to call. The V gene lost 9 bases and the J gene lost 7 bases, with 19 bases spanning the gap. Germline lookup yields CDR1 MDHEN and CDR2 SYDVKM. The CDR3 contains 14 residues. The CDR3 loop is CASQRGGMRQPQHF. CDR3 in DNA: TGTGCCAGTCAACGCGGCGGAATGAGGCAGCCCCAGCATTTT.

This clone occurred a few times. J is TRBJ2-1 and V is TRBV5-6, with D perhaps TRBD2 (5 bases). V lost 1 base and J lost 0, with 8 bases in between. Germline V gene lookup returns CDR1 SGHDT and CDR2 YYEEEE. The length of the CDR3 is 15 residues. CDR3 in amino acids: CASSLFGVSYNEQFF. The CDR3 DNA reads TGTGCCAGCAGCTTGTTCGGGGTCTCCTACAATGAGCAGTTCTTC.

This clone has a handful of counts. The J gene is TRBJ2-3, the V gene TRBV6-6; D gene ambiguous. Germline V CDR1 and CDR2: MNHNY, SVGAGI (reference sequence). The CDR3 covers 14 residues. Trimming took off 6 bases at V and 0 bases at J, with 10 bases between the two ends. CDR3 sequence (DNA): TGTGCCAGCAGGGCATCTCACAGCACAGATACGCAGTATTTT. This gives the protein CASRASHSTDTQYF.

This clone showed up just a few times. The chain is built from TRBV6-8 and TRBJ2-3; 10 positions agree with TRBD2. J lost 5 bases, V lost 5 bases, and 10 bases had no gene match. There are 16 residues in the CDR3. In germline, CDR1 is MNHGY, CDR2 SAAAGT. CDR3 residues: CASSANSGRSGDTQYF. The CDR3 nucleotides read TGTGCCAGCAGTGCAAATAGCGGGAGGTCGGGAGATACGCAGTATTTT.

The chain couples TRBV5-1 to TRBJ2-7; 9 bases are a match to TRBD1. The junction had 9 bases not matched to a gene; V was cut back by 6 bases and J by 5 bases. Germline V gives CDR1 SGHRS, CDR2 YFSETQ. CDR3 length: 14 residues. The CDR3 DNA is TGCGCCAGCACCAAACAGGGGGCGCCCCACGAGCAGTACTTC. Its protein is CASTKQGAPHEQYF.